These 11 T cell receptor beta chains share one sample of origin, sequenced in a study of T cells in Graves' hyperthyroidism and ophthalmopathy. RNA transcripts provided the source from which TCR beta CDR3 regions were amplified. First-round RT-PCR targeting the TCR CDR3 was performed with the HTBI primer set. TCRdb independently ran MiXCR on the multiplex PCR reads; one entry per CDR3 protein. The data show about 570,000 distinct CDR3 sequences, around 46% seen once. Sequencing was carried out using peripheral blood or thyroid tissue (not recorded which). Source of these receptors: an adult woman with Graves' disease, either hyperthyroidism or ophthalmopathy (not recorded which).

This clonotype has only a few counts. This clone may be a read error of a much larger clone one base away. This chain connects TRBV12-3 or TRBV12-4 to TRBJ1-3; D is uncertain. The CDR3 covers 13 residues. CDR3 nucleotide sequence: TGTGCCAGCAGTCTTCCCTCTGGAAACACCACATATTTT. Its protein is CASSLPSGNTTYF.

This clonotype appeared many times. The chain employs TRBV4-2 and TRBJ1-5, with 11 bases fitting TRBD1. Germline values: CDR1 LGHNA, CDR2 YNFKEQ. This CDR3 is 18 amino acids long. Unmatched junction bases numbered 13, after V lost 2 bases and J lost 7 bases. The CDR3 here is CASSQSIRDRGIGQPQHF. The CDR3 DNA reads as TGTGCCAGCAGCCAATCAATCCGGGACAGGGGGATAGGGCAGCCCCAGCATTTT.

The chain uses TRBV20-1 and TRBJ2-5; 12 bases line up with TRBD2. This CDR3 is built from 14 residues. Germline assignment: CDR1 DFQATT and CDR2 SNEGSKA (reference sequence). With 5 bases clipped from V and 1 base from J, the junction kept 2 bases outside the gene matches. The DNA of the CDR3 is TGCAGTGCTCTAGCGGGAGGGGGCCAAGAGACCCAGTACTTC. Its protein is CSALAGGGQETQYF.

This clonotype has ten or more counts. V is TRBV15 and J is TRBJ1-1; no definite D call. Trimming pared 0 bases from V and 3 bases from J, leaving 14 bases between. The CDR3 is 16 residues long. The V gene's germline CDR1 is LNHNV and CDR2 YYDKDF (reference sequence). The CDR3 coding sequence is TGTGCCACCAGCAGAGATGTGGGCCGGAGTTACACTGAAGCTTTCTTT. This translates into CATSRDVGRSYTEAFF.

This clonotype was seen a few times. This chain links TRBV7-2 with TRBJ1-6; the match to TRBD1 covers 7 bases. The CDR3 is 14 residues long. After removal of 5 bases from V and 5 bases from J, the junction contained 3 bases not matched to a gene. Germline CDR1 reads SGHTA; CDR2 reads FQGNSA. The CDR3 DNA reads TGTGCCAGCAGCACAGACAGGGATAATTCACCCCTCCACTTT. It is translated as CASSTDRDNSPLHF.

This clonotype has ten or more counts. V is TRBV6-1 and J is TRBJ1-1; possibly TRBD1 for D (6 bases). Germline V gives CDR1 MNHNS, CDR2 SASEGT. Trimming took 7 bases from V and 7 from J, leaving 13 bases between them. The CDR3 covers 12 residues. DNA for the CDR3: TGTGCCAGCACCGCCCAGGGGCGTGAAGCTTTCTTT. Protein product: CASTAQGREAFF.

The chain has TRBV25-1 and TRBJ1-2; no reliable D call. CDR3 size: 14 residues. CDR1 and CDR2 from the germline V gene are MGHDK and SYGVNS. V was shortened by 4 bases and J by 8 bases, with 17 bases between the two germline ends. Here the CDR3 reads CASSASLRGGGYTF. In DNA, the CDR3 is TGTGCCAGCAGTGCTAGCCTGCGGGGAGGCGGCTACACCTTC.

The chain recombines TRBV7-6 with TRBJ2-2, with D unresolved. V lost 5 bases and J 7 bases, leaving 8 bases between the germline ends. This CDR3 region has 12 residues. Germline V gene lookup returns CDR1 SGHVS and CDR2 FNYEAQ. CDR3 loop: CASSRPVGELFF. CDR3 coding DNA: TGTGCCAGCAGCCGTCCAGTCGGGGAGCTGTTTTTT.

The CDR3 DNA is TGTGCCATCAGTGGTCAAGGGCAGGGGAATGGCTACACCTTC. Its translation is CAISGQGQGNGYTF. This rearrangement joins TRBV10-3 to TRBJ1-2; D perhaps matches TRBD1 (6 bases). V lost 4 bases to trimming and J lost 6 bases, with 15 bases between them. Germline V gives CDR1 ENHRY, CDR2 SYGVKD. The CDR3 totals 14 residues.

The chain uses TRBV20-1 and TRBJ2-5; 10 nucleotides agree with TRBD2. The tail of the sequence fits TRBJ2-1 better, so the J call may be wrong. Germline V gives CDR1 DFQATT, CDR2 SNEGSKA (reference sequence). This CDR3 spans 16 amino acids. For the CDR3, the DNA is TGCAGTGCACCCTCCGCGGCAAGCGGGAGGGGAAATGAGCAGTTCTTC. The encoded protein is CSAPSAASGRGNEQFF.

This clonotype was observed many times. V is TRBV27 and J is TRBJ1-2; D uncertain. In germline, CDR1 is MNHEY, CDR2 SMNVEV (reference sequence). The CDR3 spans 13 residues. V shed 7 bases and J shed 8 bases, with 17 bases lying between them. CDR3 bases: TGTGCCAGCAAAGAGAGCGGCGGTTCCGGCTACACCTTC. The encoded protein is CASKESGGSGYTF.